This is a list of T cell receptor beta chains from one sample in a study of cytomegalovirus exposure and HLA in healthy donors. TCRdb's copy holds only in-frame clones and misses some; the assay was immunoSEQ multiplex PCR. Here the sample spans about 110,000 clones, 55% to 70% being singletons. Sequenced input: PBMCs. These receptors were taken from a woman aged 25 to 39 in good health and CMV-seronegative. The CDR3 runs from the conserved cysteine through the conserved F or W. The order of the fields is clone size, J gene, D gene, V gene, CDR3 protein, CDR3 DNA. A D gene is named only where the DNA matches it firmly. Clone sizes are given selectively: once, few, many, or a class where the clone is expanded.

clone_size: .
j_call: TRBJ2-1
d_call: TRBD2
v_call: TRBV30
cdr3_aa: CAWRPGTSGRIYEQFF
cdr3_nt: TGTGCCTGGAGACCAGGGACTAGCGGGAGGATCTATGAGCAGTTCTTC

clone_size: few
j_call: TRBJ2-1
d_call: .
v_call: TRBV27
cdr3_aa: CASSFRDSTNEQFF
cdr3_nt: TGTGCCAGCAGTTTCCGGGACTCAACCAATGAGCAGTTCTTC

clone_size: few
j_call: TRBJ1-3
d_call: .
v_call: TRBV28
cdr3_aa: CASSLTGGNTIYF
cdr3_nt: TGTGCCAGCAGTTTAACAGGGGGAAACACCATATATTTT

clone_size: .
j_call: TRBJ2-4
d_call: .
v_call: TRBV4-1
cdr3_aa: CASSQKGPVDTVKLTKNIQYF
cdr3_nt: TGCGCCAGCAGCCAAAAAGGGCCTGTGGACACCGTAAAACTAACCAAAAACATTCAGTACTTC

clone_size: .
j_call: TRBJ1-1
d_call: .
v_call: TRBV7-8
cdr3_aa: CASSRTVNTEAFF
cdr3_nt: TGTGCCAGCAGCCGGACAGTGAACACTGAAGCTTTCTTT

clone_size: few
j_call: TRBJ1-4
d_call: .
v_call: TRBV5-6
cdr3_aa: CASSFGGKEKLFF
cdr3_nt: TGTGCCAGCAGCTTTGGAGGGAAAGAGAAACTGTTTTTT

clone_size: .
j_call: TRBJ2-1
d_call: TRBD1
v_call: TRBV6-1
cdr3_aa: CASSVGQGSYNEQFF
cdr3_nt: TGTGCCAGCAGTGTTGGACAGGGCTCCTACAATGAGCAGTTCTTC

clone_size: .
j_call: TRBJ2-5
d_call: .
v_call: TRBV2
cdr3_aa: CASNPGQSETQYF
cdr3_nt: TGTGCCAGCAACCCGGGACAATCAGAGACCCAGTACTTC

clone_size: .
j_call: TRBJ1-2
d_call: .
v_call: TRBV28
cdr3_aa: CASNNGQGGGYTF
cdr3_nt: TGTGCCAGCAACAATGGGCAGGGAGGTGGCTACACCTTC

clone_size: few
j_call: TRBJ1-1
d_call: .
v_call: TRBV5-4
cdr3_aa: CASSLAGAGGTEAFF
cdr3_nt: TGTGCCAGCAGCTTGGCTGGGGCCGGGGGGACTGAAGCTTTCTTT

clone_size: .
j_call: TRBJ1-5
d_call: .
v_call: TRBV30
cdr3_aa: CAWSVGTAFYSNQPQHF
cdr3_nt: TGTGCCTGGAGTGTAGGAACAGCTTTTTATAGCAATCAGCCCCAGCATTTT

clone_size: few
j_call: TRBJ1-1
d_call: .
v_call: TRBV6-5
cdr3_aa: CASNGRVGQNTEAFF
cdr3_nt: TGTGCCAGCAACGGAAGGGTGGGACAGAACACTGAAGCTTTCTTT

clone_size: .
j_call: TRBJ1-1
d_call: TRBD1
v_call: TRBV9
cdr3_aa: CASSRDSNTEAFF
cdr3_nt: TGTGCCAGCAGCCGGGACAGCAACACTGAAGCTTTCTTT

clone_size: few
j_call: TRBJ2-1
d_call: TRBD2
v_call: TRBV10-3
cdr3_aa: CAIAQNPGLAGRSWDNEQFF
cdr3_nt: TGTGCCATCGCCCAGAATCCGGGACTAGCGGGGCGATCGTGGGACAATGAGCAGTTCTTC

clone_size: .
j_call: TRBJ2-1
d_call: .
v_call: TRBV2
cdr3_aa: CASSGSTYNEQFF
cdr3_nt: TGTGCCAGCAGTGGATCGACTTACAATGAGCAGTTCTTC

clone_size: .
j_call: TRBJ2-7
d_call: TRBD2
v_call: TRBV4-3
cdr3_aa: CASSRLSGSIGEQYF
cdr3_nt: TGCGCCAGCAGCCGCCTTAGCGGGAGTATCGGCGAGCAGTACTTC

clone_size: .
j_call: TRBJ1-2
d_call: .
v_call: TRBV2
cdr3_aa: CASSLQGNGYTF
cdr3_nt: TGTGCCAGCAGTCTTCAGGGAAATGGCTACACCTTC

clone_size: .
j_call: TRBJ2-1
d_call: TRBD2
v_call: TRBV6-6
cdr3_aa: CASTTSGTYLHNEQFF
cdr3_nt: TGTGCCAGCACGACTAGCGGGACTTATCTGCACAATGAGCAGTTCTTC

clone_size: few
j_call: TRBJ2-5
d_call: TRBD2
v_call: TRBV28
cdr3_aa: CASRRLAGGQETQYF
cdr3_nt: TGTGCCAGCAGGCGACTAGCGGGAGGTCAAGAGACCCAGTACTTC

clone_size: .
j_call: TRBJ2-1
d_call: TRBD2
v_call: TRBV5-1
cdr3_aa: CASSLAGGPLYNEQFF
cdr3_nt: TGCGCCAGCAGCCTAGCGGGAGGGCCTCTATACAATGAGCAGTTCTTC

clone_size: .
j_call: TRBJ2-1
d_call: TRBD2
v_call: TRBV27
cdr3_aa: CASSLATSGYNEQFF
cdr3_nt: TGTGCCAGCAGTTTAGCCACTAGCGGTTACAATGAGCAGTTCTTC

clone_size: .
j_call: TRBJ2-5
d_call: TRBD2
v_call: TRBV9
cdr3_aa: CASSARGGLATSETQYF
cdr3_nt: TGTGCCAGCAGTGCCAGGGGAGGACTAGCAACTTCAGAGACCCAGTACTTC

clone_size: .
j_call: TRBJ1-2
d_call: .
v_call: TRBV7-2
cdr3_aa: CASSLASGPDYGYTF
cdr3_nt: TGTGCCAGCAGCTTAGCCTCAGGGCCGGACTATGGCTACACCTTC

clone_size: .
j_call: TRBJ2-2
d_call: .
v_call: TRBV4-1
cdr3_aa: CASSQDKNTGELFF
cdr3_nt: TGCGCCAGCAGCCAAGATAAGAACACCGGGGAGCTGTTTTTT

clone_size: few
j_call: TRBJ1-5
d_call: .
v_call: TRBV2
cdr3_aa: CASRRSLGQPQHF
cdr3_nt: TGTGCCAGCAGAAGGTCTTTGGGCCAGCCCCAGCATTTT

clone_size: once
j_call: TRBJ2-7
d_call: TRBD1
v_call: TRBV13
cdr3_aa: CASSLGYPGQGYEQYF
cdr3_nt: TGTGCCAGCAGCCTGGGGTACCCGGGACAGGGCTACGAGCAGTACTTC

clone_size: .
j_call: TRBJ2-1
d_call: .
v_call: TRBV27
cdr3_aa: CASSDWSRGVNEQFF
cdr3_nt: TGTGCCAGCAGTGATTGGAGCCGGGGTGTCAATGAGCAGTTCTTC

clone_size: .
j_call: TRBJ2-1
d_call: TRBD1
v_call: TRBV4-1
cdr3_aa: CASSQAGQGVYGEQFF
cdr3_nt: TGCGCCAGCAGCCAAGCGGGACAGGGGGTATATGGTGAGCAGTTCTTC

clone_size: .
j_call: TRBJ2-2
d_call: .
v_call: TRBV5-1
cdr3_aa: CASGRLADNTGELFF
cdr3_nt: TGCGCCAGCGGGAGGTTAGCGGATAACACCGGGGAGCTGTTTTTT

clone_size: .
j_call: TRBJ2-3
d_call: TRBD2
v_call: TRBV6-6
cdr3_aa: CASTGLATSTDTQYF
cdr3_nt: TGTGCCAGCACGGGACTAGCGACTAGCACAGATACGCAGTATTTT

clone_size: .
j_call: TRBJ1-3
d_call: .
v_call: TRBV19
cdr3_aa: CASSPGVSGNTIYF
cdr3_nt: TGTGCCAGTAGTCCAGGGGTCTCTGGAAACACCATATATTTT

clone_size: .
j_call: TRBJ2-7
d_call: .
v_call: TRBV25-1
cdr3_aa: CASSAGDFRYNEQYF
cdr3_nt: TGTGCCAGCAGTGCTGGGGACTTCCGGTACAACGAGCAGTACTTC

clone_size: .
j_call: TRBJ2-7
d_call: .
v_call: TRBV7-2
cdr3_aa: CASSFYGGDTYEQYF
cdr3_nt: TGTGCCAGCAGCTTTTATGGCGGGGATACCTACGAGCAGTACTTC

clone_size: few
j_call: TRBJ1-5
d_call: .
v_call: TRBV19
cdr3_aa: CASTTDSAGNQPQHF
cdr3_nt: TGTGCCAGTACCACAGACAGTGCGGGCAATCAGCCCCAGCATTTT

clone_size: few
j_call: TRBJ1-5
d_call: .
v_call: TRBV7-9
cdr3_aa: CASSLGGGTQPQHF
cdr3_nt: TGTGCCAGCAGCTTAGGGGGGGGGACTCAGCCCCAGCATTTT

clone_size: .
j_call: TRBJ2-1
d_call: TRBD2
v_call: TRBV4-3
cdr3_aa: CASSQDPPLTSIFREEQFF
cdr3_nt: TGCGCCAGCAGCCAAGATCCCCCCCTGACTAGCATCTTTAGGGAGGAGCAGTTCTTC

clone_size: few
j_call: TRBJ2-5
d_call: TRBD1
v_call: TRBV19
cdr3_aa: CASSMTGGAGTQYF
cdr3_nt: TGTGCCAGTAGTATGACAGGGGGCGCGGGGACCCAGTACTTC

clone_size: once
j_call: TRBJ1-5
d_call: .
v_call: TRBV28
cdr3_aa: CASRTAAFRKSQPQHF
cdr3_nt: TGTGCCAGCAGAACAGCGGCGTTTCGTAAAAGTCAGCCCCAGCATTTT

clone_size: few
j_call: TRBJ2-7
d_call: .
v_call: TRBV6-1
cdr3_aa: CASSEGHILTYEQYF
cdr3_nt: TGTGCCAGCAGTGAGGGACACATCCTTACCTACGAGCAGTACTTC

clone_size: few
j_call: TRBJ1-1
d_call: .
v_call: TRBV9
cdr3_aa: CASSVAPHTEAFF
cdr3_nt: TGTGCCAGCAGCGTAGCTCCCCACACTGAAGCTTTCTTT

clone_size: .
j_call: TRBJ2-7
d_call: TRBD2
v_call: TRBV5-8
cdr3_aa: CASSKGLTYEQYF
cdr3_nt: TGTGCCAGCAGCAAGGGACTAACCTACGAGCAGTACTTC

clone_size: .
j_call: TRBJ2-7
d_call: .
v_call: TRBV11-2
cdr3_aa: CASSRDTGTYEQYF
cdr3_nt: TGTGCCAGCAGCCGGGACACCGGAACCTACGAGCAGTACTTC

clone_size: .
j_call: TRBJ2-3
d_call: .
v_call: TRBV6-6
cdr3_aa: CASSYSSGSTDTQYF
cdr3_nt: TGTGCCAGCAGTTACTCGAGCGGGAGCACAGATACGCAGTATTTT

clone_size: .
j_call: TRBJ2-3
d_call: TRBD2
v_call: TRBV4-3
cdr3_aa: CASSQELVGRELGADTQYF
cdr3_nt: TGCGCCAGCAGCCAAGAATTGGTGGGGCGGGAGCTCGGCGCAGATACGCAGTATTTT

clone_size: .
j_call: TRBJ1-3
d_call: TRBD1
v_call: TRBV19
cdr3_aa: CASSQNYRGLNTIYF
cdr3_nt: TGTGCCAGTAGTCAAAACTACAGGGGATTAAACACCATATATTTT

clone_size: .
j_call: TRBJ1-2
d_call: .
v_call: TRBV11-1
cdr3_aa: CASSLAWTDYGYTF
cdr3_nt: TGTGCCAGCAGCTTAGCGTGGACAGACTATGGCTACACCTTC

clone_size: once
j_call: TRBJ2-7
d_call: TRBD2
v_call: TRBV29-1
cdr3_aa: CSVEVLAEDSYEQYF
cdr3_nt: TGCAGCGTTGAGGTGCTAGCGGAAGACTCCTACGAGCAGTACTTC

clone_size: .
j_call: TRBJ2-1
d_call: TRBD2
v_call: TRBV30
cdr3_aa: CAWSSLAGSYNEQFF
cdr3_nt: TGTGCCTGGAGTTCGCTAGCGGGTTCCTACAATGAGCAGTTCTTC

clone_size: .
j_call: TRBJ1-6
d_call: .
v_call: TRBV19
cdr3_aa: CASGAPLHF
cdr3_nt: TGTGCCAGTGGGGCGCCCCTCCACTTT

clone_size: .
j_call: TRBJ2-1
d_call: TRBD2
v_call: TRBV29-1
cdr3_aa: CSVLTSGSGRSYNEQFF
cdr3_nt: TGCAGCGTTCTCACTAGCGGGAGTGGTCGGTCCTACAATGAGCAGTTCTTC

clone_size: .
j_call: TRBJ2-6
d_call: .
v_call: TRBV28
cdr3_aa: CASSYQGSGANVLTF
cdr3_nt: TGTGCCAGCAGTTACCAGGGTTCTGGGGCCAACGTCCTGACTTTC

clone_size: .
j_call: TRBJ2-7
d_call: .
v_call: TRBV6-5
cdr3_aa: CASSRIGAGEQYF
cdr3_nt: TGTGCCAGCAGTCGTATAGGGGCCGGAGAGCAGTACTTC

clone_size: few
j_call: TRBJ1-2
d_call: TRBD1
v_call: TRBV2
cdr3_aa: CASSPAPGQQRGYTF
cdr3_nt: TGTGCCAGCAGTCCCGCCCCGGGACAGCAACGGGGCTACACCTTC

clone_size: .
j_call: TRBJ2-7
d_call: TRBD2
v_call: TRBV5-1
cdr3_aa: CASSQGLVSYEQYF
cdr3_nt: TGCGCCAGCAGCCAGGGACTAGTCTCCTACGAGCAGTACTTC